Listed here are 9 T cell receptor beta chains from one sample, sequenced in a study of tumor-infiltrating lymphocytes in primary liver carcinoma. Unsorted whole blood yielded the blood RNA, and germline DNA was also extracted. With around 520 ng total RNA as template and a constant-region primer, TCR beta cDNA was made. Libraries of TCR beta came from three nested multiplex PCR rounds with slightly modified ARM-PCR. The first two PCR rounds used TRBV1-TRBV30 primers with a Cbeta primer, 10 cycles each. MiXCR, run by TCRdb on the multiplex PCR reads, gives a single entry per CDR3 protein. The sample contains approximately 320,000 distinct CDR3 sequences, 58% of which appear only once. What was sequenced was peripheral blood. The receptors come from a woman in her 30s with primary liver carcinoma and hepatitis B virus infection.

On this clonotype itself: Possible read error: a much larger clone is one base away. This chain links TRBV4-1 with TRBJ2-3, with TRBD1 as a possible D gene (5 bases). The germline CDR1 and CDR2 sequences are MGHRA and YSYEKL. The CDR3 has 14 amino acids. The CDR3 nucleotides read TGCGCCAGCAGCCAAACAGGCCTCACAGATACGCACTATTTT. Protein sequence: CASSQTGLTDTHYF.

The V call is TRBV29-1, the J call TRBJ2-3; unclear D gene. CDR3 length: 11 amino acids. Germline V gene lookup returns CDR1 SQVTM and CDR2 ANQGSEA. The V and J ends lost 2 bases and 4 bases respectively, with 4 bases between them. CDR3 in DNA: TGCAGCGTTGAATGGGCAGATACGCAGTATTTT. It specifies CSVEWADTQYF.

The chain is built from TRBV5-1 and TRBJ2-1, with D hard to call. In germline, CDR1 is SGHRS, CDR2 YFSETQ. Deletions cut 5 bases from V and 3 bases from J, with 6 bases between. The CDR3 has 12 residues. Written as DNA, the CDR3 is TGCGCCAGCAGGGCGGACTACAATGAGCAGTTCTTC. This gives the protein CASRADYNEQFF. The complete variable domain, with remaining parts taken from reference TRBV5-1 and TRBJ2-1, reads KAGVTQTPRYLIKTRGQQVTLSCSPISGHRSVSWYQQTPGQGLQFLFEYFSETQRNKGNFPGRFSGRQFSNSRSEMNVSTLELGDSALYLCASRADYNEQFFGPGTRLTVL.

This clonotype was seen more than once but under ten times. This chain connects TRBV6-5 to TRBJ1-5; unclear D gene. Germline V gives CDR1 MNHEY, CDR2 SVGAGI. The germline V and J ends were trimmed by 0 bases and 7 bases, with 10 bases remaining between them. The CDR3 consists of 14 residues. The CDR3 coding sequence is TGTGCCAGCAGTTACTCGATTGGAGAGCAGCCCCAGCATTTT. This codes for CASSYSIGEQPQHF.

Ten or more counts support this clonotype. The chain couples TRBV6-1 to TRBJ2-5; D might be TRBD2 (6 bases). Trimming pared 7 bases from V and 2 bases from J, leaving 14 bases between. CDR1 and CDR2 from the germline V gene are MNHNS and SASEGT. CDR3 length: 14 residues. The DNA of the CDR3 is TGTGCCAGCATTCGGGACTTACATCAAGAGACCCAGTACTTC. It codes for CASIRDLHQETQYF.

This clonotype was recorded many times. V and J are TRBV7-8 and TRBJ2-1, with 8 positions matching TRBD1. J was trimmed by 8 bases and V by 8 bases; bases with no gene match: 17. Germline CDR1 and CDR2: SGHVS and FQNEAQ. The CDR3 sequence is 16 residues long. The CDR3 DNA is TGTGCCAGCCGACCGGCCGGGACAGGAGTCTTAGATGAGCAGTTCTTC. The encoded protein is CASRPAGTGVLDEQFF.

This clonotype was counted once. V and J are TRBV11-3 and TRBJ1-1; D perhaps matches TRBD1 (6 bases). The V end was cut by 7 bases, the J end by 0 bases, with 15 bases between. This CDR3 comprises 15 residues. The germline V gene encodes CDR1 SGHNT and CDR2 YENEEA. The CDR3 DNA follows: TGTGCCAGCACCTACCGGGAGGGGGTGAACACTGAAGCTTTCTTT. It yields the protein CASTYREGVNTEAFF.

Regarding this clonotype: This may come from a read error, since a much larger clone is one base off. J is TRBJ2-7 and V is TRBV29-1; TRBD2 matches 9 bases. The CDR3 is made up of 13 amino acids. The germline V gene has CDR1 SQVTM and CDR2 ANQGSEA. In DNA form, the CDR3 reads TGCAGCGTGGCCGGCGGGAGGGTATACGCGCAGTACTTC. Translation: CSVAGGRVYAQYF.

This chain joins TRBV29-1 and TRBJ2-7, with D possibly being TRBD1 or TRBD2 (5 bases each). Germline V CDR1 and CDR2: SQVTM, ANQGSEA. Trimming removed 7 bases at V and 1 base at J, with 11 bases between. The CDR3 totals 12 residues. CDR3 sequence (DNA): TGCAGCGCCGGGACGGTATCCTACGAGCAGTACTTC. Translation: CSAGTVSYEQYF.